The T cell receptor (beta chain) described here comes from a study of cytomegalovirus exposure and HLA in healthy donors. Points from the study as a whole: V- and J-gene trimming of TCR beta was linked (in a later analysis) to a missense DCLRE1C variant. Exclusion applied to some V segments, including TRBV6-2 and TRBV6-3, as they were indistinguishable.

Germline values: CDR1 MDHEN, CDR2 SYDVKM. Unmatched junction bases numbered 7, after V lost 5 bases and J lost 4 bases. CDR3 length equals 15 residues. Comments on this clone: The antigen is undetermined.

Amplification used 60 Vbeta primers and 13 Jbeta primers. Clones were read by immunoSEQ multiplex PCR, and TCRdb kept only the in-frame ones, dropping some. The sample has some 100,000 clones; about 70% are singletons. The TCR sequence derives from a woman aged 18 to 35 in good health and CMV-seropositive. The specimen was PBMCs. The rearrangement joins TRBV28 to TRBJ1-5; TRBD1 agrees at 8 bases. CDR3 in amino acids: CASSPRGQENQPQHF. In DNA form, the CDR3 reads TGTGCCAGCAGTCCCCGGGGACAGGAAAATCAGCCCCAGCATTTT.